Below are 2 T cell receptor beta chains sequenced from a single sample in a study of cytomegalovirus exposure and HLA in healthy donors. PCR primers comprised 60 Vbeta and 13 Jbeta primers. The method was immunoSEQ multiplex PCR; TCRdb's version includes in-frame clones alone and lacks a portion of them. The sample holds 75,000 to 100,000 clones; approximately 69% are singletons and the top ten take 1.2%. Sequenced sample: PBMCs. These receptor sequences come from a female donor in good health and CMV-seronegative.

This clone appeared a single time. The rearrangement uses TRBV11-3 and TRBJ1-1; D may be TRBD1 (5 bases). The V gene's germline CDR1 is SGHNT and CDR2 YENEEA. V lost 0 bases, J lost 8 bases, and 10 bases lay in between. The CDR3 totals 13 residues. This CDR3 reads CASSLDRTPEAFF. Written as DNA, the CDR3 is TGTGCCAGCAGCTTAGATCGGACACCCGAAGCTTTCTTT.

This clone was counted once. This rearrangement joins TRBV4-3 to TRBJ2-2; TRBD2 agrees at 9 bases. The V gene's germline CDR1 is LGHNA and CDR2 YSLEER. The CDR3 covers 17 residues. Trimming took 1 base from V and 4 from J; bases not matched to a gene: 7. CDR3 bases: TGCGCCAGCAGCCAAGTGCGGGGGGGCCGCGGCACCGGGGAGCTGTTTTTT. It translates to CASSQVRGGRGTGELFF.